The clone carrying this T cell receptor beta chain has at least ten counts. Its antigen is unknown. The cDNA was produced through 5'RACE with 10-nucleotide random UMIs. Each CDR3 protein gets one entry after TCRdb re-called the 5' RACE reads with MiXCR. Of roughly 61,000 distinct CDR3 sequences in the sample, about 10% were seen once. The time point: longitudinal time-point 1 (baseline). The data are from a study of neurological immune-mediated disorders. The ends were cut back, 9 bases at V and 0 bases at J, with 10 bases in the middle. The CDR3 sequence is 13 residues long. Points from the study as a whole: The study found no CDR3 amino acid sequences shared by expanded clones across subjects, suggesting private repertoires in all groups.

The chain joins TRBV12-3 or TRBV12-4 to TRBJ2-3; a weak D match, TRBD1 (6 bases). What was sequenced was PBMCs. The origin of this receptor is a male donor with HTLV-1-associated myelopathy (HAM/TSP). This CDR3 reads CASNRASTDTQYF. For the CDR3, the DNA is TGTGCCAGTAACAGGGCTAGCACAGATACGCAGTATTTT.